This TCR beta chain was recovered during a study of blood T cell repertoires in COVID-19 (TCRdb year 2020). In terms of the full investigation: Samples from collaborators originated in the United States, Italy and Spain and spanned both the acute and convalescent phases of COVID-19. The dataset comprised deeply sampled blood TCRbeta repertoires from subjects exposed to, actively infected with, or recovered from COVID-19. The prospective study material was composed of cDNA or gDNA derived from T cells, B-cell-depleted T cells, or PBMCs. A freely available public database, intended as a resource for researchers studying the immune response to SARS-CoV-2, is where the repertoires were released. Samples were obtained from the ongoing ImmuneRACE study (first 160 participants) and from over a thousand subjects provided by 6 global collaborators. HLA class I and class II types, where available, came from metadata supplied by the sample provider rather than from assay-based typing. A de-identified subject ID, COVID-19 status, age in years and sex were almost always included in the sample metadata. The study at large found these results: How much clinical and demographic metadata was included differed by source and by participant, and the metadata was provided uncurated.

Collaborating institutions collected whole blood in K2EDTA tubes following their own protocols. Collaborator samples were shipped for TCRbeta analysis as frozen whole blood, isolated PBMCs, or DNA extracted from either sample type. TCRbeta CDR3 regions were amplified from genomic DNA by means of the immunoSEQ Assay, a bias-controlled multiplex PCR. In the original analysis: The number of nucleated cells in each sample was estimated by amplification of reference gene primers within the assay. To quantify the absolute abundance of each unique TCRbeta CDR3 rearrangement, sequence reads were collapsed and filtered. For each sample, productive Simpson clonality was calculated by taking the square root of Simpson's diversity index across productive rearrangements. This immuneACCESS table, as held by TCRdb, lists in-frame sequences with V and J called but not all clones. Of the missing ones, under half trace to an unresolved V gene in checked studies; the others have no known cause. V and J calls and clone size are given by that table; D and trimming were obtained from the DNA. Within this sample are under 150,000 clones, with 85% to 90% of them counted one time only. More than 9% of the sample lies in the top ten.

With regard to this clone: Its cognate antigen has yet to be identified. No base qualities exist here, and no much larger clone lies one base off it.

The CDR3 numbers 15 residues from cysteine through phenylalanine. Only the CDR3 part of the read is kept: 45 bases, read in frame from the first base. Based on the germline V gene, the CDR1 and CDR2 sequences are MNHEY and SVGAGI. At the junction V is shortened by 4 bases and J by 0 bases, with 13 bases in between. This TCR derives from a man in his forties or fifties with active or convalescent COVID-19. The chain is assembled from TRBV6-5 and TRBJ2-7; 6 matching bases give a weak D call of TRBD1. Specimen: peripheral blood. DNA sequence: TGTGCCAGCAGTTCCTGGACAGCGGTCTCCTACGAGCAGTACTTC. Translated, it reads CASSSWTAVSYEQYF.